A single sample gave rise to the 4 T cell receptor beta chains below, sequenced in a study of siplizumab effects on memory and regulatory T cells. Data came from immunoSEQ multiplex PCR; TCRdb stores just in-frame clones and leaves some out. Here the sample spans around 18,000 clones, 46% being singletons. Mixed lymphocyte reaction cells underwent less than 7 days of coculture at 37°C. No antigen has been assigned to these receptors. Specimen: CFSE-low (dividing) CD4+ T cells sorted from an allogeneic mixed lymphocyte reaction. The receptor set was obtained from a human donor in good health; the cells came from an allogeneic mixed lymphocyte reaction.

The J gene is TRBJ1-1, the V gene TRBV6-5; perhaps TRBD1 as D (6 bases). Germline lookup yields CDR1 MNHEY and CDR2 SVGAGI. This CDR3 is built from 14 residues. Trimming stripped 2 bases from V and 6 bases from J, with 13 bases between. The CDR3 nucleotides read TGTGCCAGCAGTTACGGGGGGCAGACCGCTGAAGCTTTCTTT. It codes for CASSYGGQTAEAFF.

This clone was counted between two and nine times. The rearrangement joins TRBV4-1 to TRBJ2-1; 8 positions agree with TRBD2. Germline CDR1 reads MGHRA; CDR2 reads YSYEKL. Trimming cost V 4 bases and J 2 bases; bases outside gene matches: 4. The CDR3 sequence is 15 residues long. CDR3: CASSPAGVTYNEQFF. In nucleotides, the CDR3 is TGCGCCAGCAGCCCAGCGGGGGTGACCTACAATGAGCAGTTCTTC.

This sequence joins TRBV19 and TRBJ2-7; D might be TRBD1 (6 bases). Germline values: CDR1 LNHDA, CDR2 SQIVND (reference sequence). The germline V and J ends were trimmed by 3 bases and 2 bases, with 14 bases remaining between them. The CDR3 is 15 residues long. CDR3 nucleotide sequence: TGTGCCAGTAGTATTGGGGGCGGCCCCCCCTACGAGCAGTACTTC. Amino acids: CASSIGGGPPYEQYF.

This chain joins TRBV6-5 and TRBJ1-2, with a weak D call TRBD1 (5 bases). The V gene's germline CDR1 is MNHEY and CDR2 SVGAGI. The V and J ends lost 6 bases and 3 bases respectively, with 11 bases between them. This CDR3 spans 13 amino acids. CDR3 amino acids: CASSRESDYGYTF. CDR3 sequence (DNA): TGTGCCAGCAGCAGGGAGAGCGACTATGGCTACACCTTC.